The source of this TCR beta chain is a study of blood T cell repertoires in COVID-19. This clone was counted a single time. The authors' processing: Amplification with reference gene primers provided the estimates of nucleated cell counts. Produced via immunoSEQ multiplex PCR; TCRdb's table is partial and in-frame only. V and J calls and clone size are as listed in that table; D and trimming were resolved from the DNA. In the table there are hundreds of thousands of clones, more than 75% of which are singletons. The CDR3 has 13 amino acids. V lost 4 bases, J lost 7 bases, and 13 bases lay in between. The receptor was derived from a woman older than 75 with COVID-19, enrolled during active disease. This chain connects TRBV12-3 or TRBV12-4 to TRBJ1-2; D perhaps matches TRBD1 (5 bases). Sequencing input: peripheral blood. DNA of the CDR3: TGTGCCAGCAGTTGGGAGGGGATGGGTGGCTACACCTTC. It translates to CASSWEGMGGYTF.